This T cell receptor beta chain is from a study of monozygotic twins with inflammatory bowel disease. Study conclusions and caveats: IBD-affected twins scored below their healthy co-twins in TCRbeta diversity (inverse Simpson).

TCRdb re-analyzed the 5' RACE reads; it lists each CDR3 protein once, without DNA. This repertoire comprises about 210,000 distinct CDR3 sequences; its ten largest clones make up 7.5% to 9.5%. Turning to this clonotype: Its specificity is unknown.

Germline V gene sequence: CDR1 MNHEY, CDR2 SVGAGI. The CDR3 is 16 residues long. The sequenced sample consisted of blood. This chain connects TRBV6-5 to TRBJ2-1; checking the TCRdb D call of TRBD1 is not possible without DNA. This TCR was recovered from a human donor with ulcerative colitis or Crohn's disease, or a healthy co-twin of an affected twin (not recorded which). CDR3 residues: CASSYQAGQAYNEQFF.